This TCR beta chain emerged from a study of cytotoxic CD8 clonotypes in ibrutinib-treated CLL. On the study more broadly: Median treatment time before response sampling was over ten months, range 6 to 36.

Study-wide findings and caveats: Clonality went higher at ibrutinib response and then dropped back toward baseline at progression. Baseline clonality, above age-matched healthy donor levels, tracked circulating CD8+ T-cell counts.

T cells were sequenced at a targeted depth of 1 in 200,000 to 1 in 1 million. Data came from immunoSEQ multiplex PCR; TCRdb stores just in-frame clones and leaves some out. The table has some 310,000 clones, around four fifths seen once. Remarks on this clone: What it binds is not known.

This CDR3 region has 14 residues. J was trimmed by 1 base and V by 6 bases; bases with no gene match: 4. Germline V gene sequence: CDR1 MNHEY, CDR2 SVGAGI. The sequenced sample was PBMCs, obtained before ibrutinib treatment. The sequence was obtained from a human donor with chronic lymphocytic leukemia. The chain couples TRBV6-5 to TRBJ1-1, with TRBD1 matching over 8 bases. The CDR3 reads CASSQGQGNTEAFF. The CDR3 nucleotides are TGTGCCAGCAGCCAAGGACAGGGGAACACTGAAGCTTTCTTT.